A selection of T cell receptor beta chains follows, all from one sample in a study of a mutant IDH1 vaccine in newly diagnosed glioma. Here immunoSEQ multiplex PCR was the method, and the copy in TCRdb shows in-frame clones only, minus some. The sample holds around 50,000 clones, 88% seen once. Antigens of these TCRs are unknown. The source material was PBMCs, sampled from a glioma patient whose treatment included an IDH1 peptide vaccine. The receptors originated from a woman between 40 and 50 years old with glioma. The CDR3 runs from the conserved cysteine through the conserved F or W. A D gene is named only where the DNA matches it firmly. A row's size may be missing; if present it is once, few, many or a size class.

V,D,J,size,CDR3,DNA
TRBV19,.,TRBJ1-1,.,CASSIVDKYYTEAFF,TGTGCCAGTAGTATAGTAGACAAATATTACACTGAAGCTTTCTTT
TRBV27,.,TRBJ1-1,.,CASTRGRNTEAFF,TGTGCCAGTACCCGGGGCAGGAACACTGAAGCTTTCTTT
TRBV6-6,.,TRBJ1-3,.,CASSSDRNTIYF,TGTGCCAGCAGTTCGGATAGAAACACCATATATTTT
TRBV10-2,.,TRBJ2-5,.,CAWARETQYF,TGCGCGTGGGCGCGAGAGACCCAGTACTTC
TRBV6-6,.,TRBJ2-3,.,CASSYSKGTEDTQYF,TGTGCCAGCAGTTACTCGAAAGGCACCGAAGATACGCAGTATTTT
TRBV5-1,.,TRBJ2-7,.,CASSRDTYEQYF,TGCGCCAGCAGTAGGGACACATACGAGCAGTACTTC
TRBV6-1,.,TRBJ2-7,once,CASSTRVISYEQYF,TGTGCCAGCAGTACAAGGGTAATCTCCTACGAGCAGTACTTC
TRBV14,.,TRBJ1-2,.,CASSRQDYGYTF,TGTGCCAGCAGCCGCCAGGATTATGGCTACACCTTC
TRBV27,TRBD2,TRBJ2-3,.,CASSRGTSSADTQYF,TGTGCCAGCAGTCGCGGGACTAGCAGCGCGGATACGCAGTATTTT
TRBV25-1,.,TRBJ2-1,.,CASSETSNEQFF,TGTGCCAGCAGCGAGACTAGCAATGAGCAGTTCTTC
TRBV19,TRBD2,TRBJ2-5,.,CASGSSGMETQYF,TGTGCCAGTGGATCTAGCGGGATGGAGACCCAGTACTTC
TRBV5-1,TRBD2,TRBJ2-1,.,CASSLGLAAGNEQFF,TGCGCCAGCAGCTTGGGCCTAGCGGCGGGGAATGAGCAGTTCTTC
TRBV28,.,TRBJ1-2,.,CASSSPGRAYGYTF,TGTGCCAGCAGTTCCCCGGGGAGGGCCTATGGCTACACCTTC
TRBV10-1,.,TRBJ2-1,.,CASSESPSSYNEQFF,TGCGCCAGCAGTGAGTCTCCGAGCTCCTACAATGAGCAGTTCTTC
TRBV14,TRBD1,TRBJ2-1,.,CASSQVTDRDEQFF,TGTGCCAGCAGCCAAGTGACAGACAGGGATGAGCAGTTCTTC
TRBV5-1,.,TRBJ2-7,.,CASSLEGRAAYEQYF,TGCGCCAGCAGCTTGGAGGGGCGGGCAGCCTACGAGCAGTACTTC
TRBV27,TRBD2,TRBJ2-7,.,CATQPGLAGYGEQYF,TGTGCCACACAACCGGGACTAGCGGGGTACGGCGAGCAGTACTTC
TRBV2,TRBD1,TRBJ1-5,.,CASSLFHRGSDNQPQHF,TGTGCCAGCAGTCTATTTCACAGGGGAAGTGACAATCAGCCCCAGCATTTT
TRBV5-1,.,TRBJ1-3,.,CASSLEGLISGNTIYF,TGCGCCAGCAGCTTGGAAGGACTGATCTCTGGAAACACCATATATTTT
TRBV4-3,.,TRBJ2-7,.,CASSQYRGLYEQYF,TGCGCCAGCAGCCAATACAGGGGACTCTACGAGCAGTACTTC
TRBV7-9,.,TRBJ2-1,.,CASSFVSGANEQFF,TGTGCCAGCAGCTTCGTAAGTGGGGCCAATGAGCAGTTCTTC
TRBV27,.,TRBJ2-1,once,CASRDHSYNEQFF,TGTGCCAGCAGAGACCATTCCTACAATGAGCAGTTCTTC
TRBV27,.,TRBJ2-2,once,CASSLVGSTGELFF,TGTGCCAGCAGTTTGGTAGGAAGTACCGGGGAGCTGTTTTTT
TRBV14,.,TRBJ2-7,.,CASSLASEQYF,TGTGCCAGCAGCCTAGCCTCCGAGCAGTACTTC
TRBV6-5,TRBD1,TRBJ1-1,once,CASRPTWTGETEAFF,TGTGCCAGCAGACCCACCTGGACAGGGGAAACTGAAGCTTTCTTT
TRBV4-3,.,TRBJ1-1,.,CASSQVARTPPFF,TGCGCCAGCAGCCAAGTTGCCCGGACACCACCTTTCTTT
TRBV7-6,TRBD2,TRBJ2-7,.,CASSPTSAYEQYF,TGTGCCAGCAGCCCGACTAGCGCCTACGAGCAGTACTTC
TRBV10-1,.,TRBJ2-2,once,CASRDSPNTGELFF,TGCGCCAGCAGGGACAGCCCGAACACCGGGGAGCTGTTTTTT
TRBV5-4,.,TRBJ1-1,.,CASSFSVNTEAFF,TGTGCCAGCAGCTTCAGTGTGAACACTGAAGCTTTCTTT
TRBV27,.,TRBJ2-1,.,CASSSGVVEQFF,TGTGCCAGCAGTTCAGGGGTGGTTGAGCAGTTCTTC
TRBV5-4,TRBD2,TRBJ2-1,.,CASSLKAGGFNEQFF,TGTGCCAGCAGCTTGAAGGCGGGGGGGTTTAATGAGCAGTTCTTC
TRBV4-1,TRBD1,TRBJ2-5,.,CASSQGPGGTETQYF,TGCGCCAGCAGCCAAGGCCCAGGGGGCACAGAGACCCAGTACTTC
TRBV7-8,.,TRBJ1-2,.,CASSLEGNGANYGYTF,TGTGCCAGCAGCTTAGAAGGGAATGGAGCTAACTATGGCTACACCTTC
TRBV5-1,.,TRBJ1-4,.,CASSRGTATNEKLFF,TGCGCCAGCAGCAGGGGGACGGCAACTAATGAAAAACTGTTTTTT
TRBV6-6,.,TRBJ2-2,.,CASTRAAAGELFF,TGTGCCAGCACCAGGGCCGCGGCCGGGGAGCTGTTTTTT
TRBV28,.,TRBJ1-1,.,CASSLNREAFF,TGTGCCAGCAGTTTAAACAGAGAAGCTTTCTTT